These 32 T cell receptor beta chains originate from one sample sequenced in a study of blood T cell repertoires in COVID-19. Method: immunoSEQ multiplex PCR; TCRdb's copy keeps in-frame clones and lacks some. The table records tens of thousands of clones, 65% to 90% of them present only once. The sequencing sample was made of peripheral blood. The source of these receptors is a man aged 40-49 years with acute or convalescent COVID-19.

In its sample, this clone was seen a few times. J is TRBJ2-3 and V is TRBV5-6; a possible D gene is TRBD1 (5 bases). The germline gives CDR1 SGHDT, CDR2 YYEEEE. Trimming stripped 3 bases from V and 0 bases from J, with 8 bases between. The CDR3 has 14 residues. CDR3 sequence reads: CASSYDRSTDTQYF. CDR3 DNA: TGTGCCAGCAGCTACGACAGAAGCACAGATACGCAGTATTTT.

CDR3 DNA: TGTGCCAGCAGTTTCGCGACAGGAGTTACTGAAGCTTTCTTT. Residues: CASSFATGVTEAFF. V gene TRBV28 combines with J gene TRBJ1-1; a weak D match, TRBD1 (6 bases). The CDR3 has 14 residues. Germline V gene lookup returns CDR1 MDHEN and CDR2 SYDVKM. The V gene lost 3 bases and the J gene lost 5 bases, with 13 bases spanning the gap.

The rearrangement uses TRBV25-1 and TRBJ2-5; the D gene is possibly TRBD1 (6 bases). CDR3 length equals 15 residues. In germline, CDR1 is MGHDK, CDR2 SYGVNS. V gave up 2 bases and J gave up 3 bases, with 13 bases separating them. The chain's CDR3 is CASSEGGRPKETQYF. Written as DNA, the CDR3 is TGTGCCAGCAGTGAAGGGGGCAGGCCTAAAGAGACCCAGTACTTC.

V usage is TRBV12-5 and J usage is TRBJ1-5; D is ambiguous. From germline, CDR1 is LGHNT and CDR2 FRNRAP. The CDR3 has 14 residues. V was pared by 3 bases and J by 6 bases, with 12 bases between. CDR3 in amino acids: CASGLFAVSQPQHF. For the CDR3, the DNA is TGTGCTAGTGGTTTATTCGCAGTCAGTCAGCCCCAGCATTTT.

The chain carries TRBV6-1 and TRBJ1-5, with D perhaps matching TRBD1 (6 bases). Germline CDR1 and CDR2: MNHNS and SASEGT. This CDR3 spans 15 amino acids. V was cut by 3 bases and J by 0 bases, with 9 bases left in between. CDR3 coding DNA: TGTGCCAGCAGTGAGACAGGCCATAGCAATCAGCCCCAGCATTTT. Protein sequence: CASSETGHSNQPQHF.

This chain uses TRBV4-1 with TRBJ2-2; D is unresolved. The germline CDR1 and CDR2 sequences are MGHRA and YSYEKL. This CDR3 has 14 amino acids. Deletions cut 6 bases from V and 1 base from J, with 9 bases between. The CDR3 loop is CASRSQQNTGELFF. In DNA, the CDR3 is TGCGCCAGCAGATCGCAACAGAACACCGGGGAGCTGTTTTTT.

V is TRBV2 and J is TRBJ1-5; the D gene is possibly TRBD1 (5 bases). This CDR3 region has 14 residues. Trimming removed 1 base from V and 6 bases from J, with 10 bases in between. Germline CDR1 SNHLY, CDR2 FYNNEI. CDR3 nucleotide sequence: TGTGCCAGCAGTGAAGTCAGGGTTGGTCAGCCCCAGCATTTT. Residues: CASSEVRVGQPQHF. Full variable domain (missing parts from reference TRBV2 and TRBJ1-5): EPEVTQTPSHQVTQMGQEVILRCVPISNHLYFYWYRQILGQKVEFLVSFYNNEISEKSEIFDDQFSVERPDGSNFTLKIRSTKLEDSAMYFCASSEVRVGQPQHFGDGTRLSIL.

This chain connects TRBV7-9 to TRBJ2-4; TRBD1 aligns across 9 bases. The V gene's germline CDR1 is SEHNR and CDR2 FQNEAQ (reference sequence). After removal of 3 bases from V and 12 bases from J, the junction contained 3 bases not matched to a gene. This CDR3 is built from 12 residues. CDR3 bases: TGTGCCAGCAGCTTCGGGACAGGGCATCAGTACTTC. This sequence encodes CASSFGTGHQYF. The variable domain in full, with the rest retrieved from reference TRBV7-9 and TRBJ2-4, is DTGVSQNPRHKITKRGQNVTFRCDPISEHNRLYWYRQTLGQGPEFLTYFQNEAQLEKSRLLSDRFSAERPKGSFSTLEIQRTEQGDSAMYLCASSFGTGHQYFGAGTRLSVL.

The CDR3: CSVVGESGANVLTF. CDR3 bases: TGCAGCGTTGTAGGGGAATCGGGGGCCAACGTCCTGACTTTC. The chain carries TRBV29-1 and TRBJ2-6; TRBD1 might be the D (5 bases). Trimming shortened V by 4 bases and J by 4 bases, and 11 bases separated the two germline ends. From germline, CDR1 is SQVTM and CDR2 ANQGSEA. The CDR3 consists of 14 residues. Filled out from reference TRBV29-1 and TRBJ2-6, the complete variable domain reads SAVISQKPSRDICQRGTSLTIQCQVDSQVTMMFWYRQQPGQSLTLIATANQGSEATYESGFVIDKFPISRPNLTFSTLTVSNMSPEDSSIYLCSVVGESGANVLTFGAGSRLTVL.

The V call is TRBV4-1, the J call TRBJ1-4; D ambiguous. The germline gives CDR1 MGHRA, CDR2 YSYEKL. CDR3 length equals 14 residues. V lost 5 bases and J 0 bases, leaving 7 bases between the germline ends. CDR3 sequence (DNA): TGCGCCAGCAGCTTTACAGCAACTAATGAAAAACTGTTTTTT. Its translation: CASSFTATNEKLFF.

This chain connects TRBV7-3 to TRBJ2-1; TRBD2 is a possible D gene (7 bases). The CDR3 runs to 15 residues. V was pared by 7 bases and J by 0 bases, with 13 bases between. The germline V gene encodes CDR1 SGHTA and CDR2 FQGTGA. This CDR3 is CASKRGGSSYNEQFF. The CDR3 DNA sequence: TGTGCCAGCAAAAGGGGGGGAAGCTCCTACAATGAGCAGTTCTTC.

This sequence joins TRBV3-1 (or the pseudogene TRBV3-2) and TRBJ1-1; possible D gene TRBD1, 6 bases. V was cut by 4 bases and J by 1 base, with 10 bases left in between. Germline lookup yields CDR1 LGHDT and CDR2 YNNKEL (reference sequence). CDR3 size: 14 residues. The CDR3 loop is CASSRGTTNTEAFF. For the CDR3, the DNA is TGTGCCAGCAGCCGGGGGACAACGAACACTGAAGCTTTCTTT.

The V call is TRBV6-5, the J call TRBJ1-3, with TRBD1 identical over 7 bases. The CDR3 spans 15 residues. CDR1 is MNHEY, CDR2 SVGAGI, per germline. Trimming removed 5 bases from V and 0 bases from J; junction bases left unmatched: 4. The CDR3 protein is CASSLQGGSGNTIYF. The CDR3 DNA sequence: TGTGCCAGCAGTCTTCAGGGGGGCTCTGGAAACACCATATATTTT.

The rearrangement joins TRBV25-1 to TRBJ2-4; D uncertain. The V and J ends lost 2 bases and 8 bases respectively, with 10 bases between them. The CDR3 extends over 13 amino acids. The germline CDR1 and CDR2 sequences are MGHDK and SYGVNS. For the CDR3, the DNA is TGTGCCAGCAGTGAAAAGGAGTGGGACATTCAGTACTTC. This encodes CASSEKEWDIQYF.

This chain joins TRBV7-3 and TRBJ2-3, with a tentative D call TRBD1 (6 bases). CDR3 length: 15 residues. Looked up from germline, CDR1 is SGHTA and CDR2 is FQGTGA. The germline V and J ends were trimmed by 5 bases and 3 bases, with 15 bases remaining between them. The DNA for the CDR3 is TGTGCCAGCAGCCCGCAGGGGCAGGGGACAGATACGCAGTATTTT. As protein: CASSPQGQGTDTQYF.

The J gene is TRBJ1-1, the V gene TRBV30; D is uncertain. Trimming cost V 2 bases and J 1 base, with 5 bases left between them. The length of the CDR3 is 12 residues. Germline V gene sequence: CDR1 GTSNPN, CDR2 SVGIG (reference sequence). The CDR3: CAWSPRNTEAFF. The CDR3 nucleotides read TGTGCCTGGAGTCCCCGGAACACTGAAGCTTTCTTT.

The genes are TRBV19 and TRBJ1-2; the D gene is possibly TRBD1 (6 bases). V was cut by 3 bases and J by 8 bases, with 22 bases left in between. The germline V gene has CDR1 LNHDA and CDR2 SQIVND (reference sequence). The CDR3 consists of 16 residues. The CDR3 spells CASSISTGTPGKGYTF. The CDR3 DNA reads TGTGCCAGTAGTATTTCCACCGGGACACCAGGGAAGGGCTACACCTTC.

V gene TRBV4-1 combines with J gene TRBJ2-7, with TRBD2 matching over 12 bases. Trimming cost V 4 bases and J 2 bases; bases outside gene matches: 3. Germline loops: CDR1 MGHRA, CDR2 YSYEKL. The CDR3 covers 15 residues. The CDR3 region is CASSPTSGGTYEQYF. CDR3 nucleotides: TGCGCCAGCAGCCCCACTAGCGGGGGGACCTACGAGCAGTACTTC.

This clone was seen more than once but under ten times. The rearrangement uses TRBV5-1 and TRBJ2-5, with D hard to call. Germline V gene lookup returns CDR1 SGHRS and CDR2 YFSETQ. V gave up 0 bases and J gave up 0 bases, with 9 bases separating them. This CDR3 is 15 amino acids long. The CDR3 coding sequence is TGCGCCAGCAGCTTGGACAGAATCGACCAAGAGACCCAGTACTTC. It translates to CASSLDRIDQETQYF.

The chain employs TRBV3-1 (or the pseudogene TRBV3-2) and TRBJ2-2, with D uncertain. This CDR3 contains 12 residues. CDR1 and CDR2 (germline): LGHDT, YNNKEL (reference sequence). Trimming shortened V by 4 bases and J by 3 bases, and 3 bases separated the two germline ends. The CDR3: CASSLDTGELFF. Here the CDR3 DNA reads TGTGCCAGCAGCCTCGACACCGGGGAGCTGTTTTTT.

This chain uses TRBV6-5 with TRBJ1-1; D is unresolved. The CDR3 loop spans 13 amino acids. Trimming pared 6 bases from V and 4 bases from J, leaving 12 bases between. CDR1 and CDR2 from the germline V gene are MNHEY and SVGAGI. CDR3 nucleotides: TGTGCCAGCAGGAGTCCAATCGGCACTGAAGCTTTCTTT. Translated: CASRSPIGTEAFF.

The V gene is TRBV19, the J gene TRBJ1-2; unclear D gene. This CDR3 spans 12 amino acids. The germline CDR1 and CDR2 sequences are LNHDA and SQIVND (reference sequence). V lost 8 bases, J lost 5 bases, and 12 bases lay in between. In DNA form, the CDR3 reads TGTGCCAGTCGAGATCCCGGGTATGGCTACACCTTC. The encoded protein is CASRDPGYGYTF.

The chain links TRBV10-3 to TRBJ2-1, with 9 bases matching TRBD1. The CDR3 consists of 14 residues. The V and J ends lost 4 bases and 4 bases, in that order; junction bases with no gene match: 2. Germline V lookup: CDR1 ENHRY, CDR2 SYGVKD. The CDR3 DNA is TGTGCCATCAGTGGGACAGGGGCTTACAATGAGCAGTTCTTC. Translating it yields CAISGTGAYNEQFF.

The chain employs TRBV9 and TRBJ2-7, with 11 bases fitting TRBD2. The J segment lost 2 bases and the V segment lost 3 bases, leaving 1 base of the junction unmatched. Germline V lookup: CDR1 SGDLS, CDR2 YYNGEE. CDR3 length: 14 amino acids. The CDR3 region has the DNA TGTGCCAGCAGCGAGACTAGCGGGACCTACGAGCAGTACTTC. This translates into CASSETSGTYEQYF. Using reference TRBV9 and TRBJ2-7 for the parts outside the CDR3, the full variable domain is DSGVTQTPKHLITATGQRVTLRCSPRSGDLSVYWYQQSLDQGLQFLIQYYNGEERAKGNILERFSAQQFPDLHSELNLSSLELGDSALYFCASSETSGTYEQYFGPGTRLTVT.

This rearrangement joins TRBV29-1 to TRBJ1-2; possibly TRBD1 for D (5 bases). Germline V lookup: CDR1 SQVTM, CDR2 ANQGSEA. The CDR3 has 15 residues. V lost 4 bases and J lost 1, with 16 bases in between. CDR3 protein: CSVVLGVSGNYGYTF. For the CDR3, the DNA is TGCAGCGTTGTATTAGGGGTTTCGGGTAACTATGGCTACACCTTC.

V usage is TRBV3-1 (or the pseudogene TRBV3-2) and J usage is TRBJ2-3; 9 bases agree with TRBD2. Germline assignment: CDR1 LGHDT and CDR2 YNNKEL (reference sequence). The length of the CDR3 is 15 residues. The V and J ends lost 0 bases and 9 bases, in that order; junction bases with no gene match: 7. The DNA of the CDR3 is TGTGCCAGCAGCCAAGAGACTAGCGGCCTCGGGACGCAGTATTTT. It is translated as CASSQETSGLGTQYF.

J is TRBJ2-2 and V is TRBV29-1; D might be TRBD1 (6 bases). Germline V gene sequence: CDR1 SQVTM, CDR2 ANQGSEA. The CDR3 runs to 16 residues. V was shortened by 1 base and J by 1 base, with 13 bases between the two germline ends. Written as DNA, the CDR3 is TGCAGCGTTGAAGGTCAAGGACAGAAGAACACCGGGGAGCTGTTTTTT. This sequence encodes CSVEGQGQKNTGELFF.

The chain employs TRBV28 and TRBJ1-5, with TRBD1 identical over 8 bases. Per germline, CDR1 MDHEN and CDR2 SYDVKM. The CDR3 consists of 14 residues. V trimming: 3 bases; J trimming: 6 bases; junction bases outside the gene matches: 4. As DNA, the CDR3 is TGTGCCAGCAGTTTGGACAGGGCAGGTCAGCCCCAGCATTTT. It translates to CASSLDRAGQPQHF.

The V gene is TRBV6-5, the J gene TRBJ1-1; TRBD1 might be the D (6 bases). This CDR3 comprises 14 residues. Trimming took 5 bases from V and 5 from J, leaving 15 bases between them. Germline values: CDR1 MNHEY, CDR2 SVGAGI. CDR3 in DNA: TGTGCCAGCAGTAACCTACAGGGAAGAACTGAAGCTTTCTTT. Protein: CASSNLQGRTEAFF.

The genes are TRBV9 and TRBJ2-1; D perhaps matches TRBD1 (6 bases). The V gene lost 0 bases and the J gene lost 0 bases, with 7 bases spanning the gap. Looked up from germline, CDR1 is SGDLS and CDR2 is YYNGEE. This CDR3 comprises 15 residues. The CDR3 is CASSVAGASYNEQFF. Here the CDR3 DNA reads TGTGCCAGCAGCGTAGCAGGGGCCTCCTACAATGAGCAGTTCTTC.

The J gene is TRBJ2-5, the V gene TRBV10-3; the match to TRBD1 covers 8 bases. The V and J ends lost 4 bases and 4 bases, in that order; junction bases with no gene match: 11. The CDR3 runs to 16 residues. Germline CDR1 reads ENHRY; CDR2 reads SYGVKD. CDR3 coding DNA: TGTGCCATCAGTGTGGGTGAGACAGGGGCCGGAGAGACCCAGTACTTC. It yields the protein CAISVGETGAGETQYF.

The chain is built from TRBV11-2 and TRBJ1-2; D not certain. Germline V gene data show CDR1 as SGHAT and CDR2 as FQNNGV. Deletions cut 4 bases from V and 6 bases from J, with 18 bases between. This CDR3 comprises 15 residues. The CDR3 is CASSYIQAISDGYTF. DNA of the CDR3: TGTGCCAGCAGCTACATTCAGGCGATTAGTGATGGCTACACCTTC.